Listed here are 25 T cell receptor beta chains from one sample, sequenced in a study of blood T cell repertoires in COVID-19. Here immunoSEQ multiplex PCR was the method, and the copy in TCRdb shows in-frame clones only, minus some. Among fewer than 350,000 clones, 89% were seen once, and the ten largest hold 1.5% to 2%. The sequenced sample consisted of PBMCs or T cells enriched from blood (not recorded which). The source of these receptors is a woman aged 40 to 49 who had recovered from COVID-19.

The V and J genes are TRBV3-1 (or the pseudogene TRBV3-2) and TRBJ2-7; TRBD1 matches 7 bases. V dropped 2 bases and J dropped 2; count of bases not matched to a gene: 6. Germline loops: CDR1 LGHDT, CDR2 YNNKEL (reference sequence). CDR3 length equals 15 residues. Here the CDR3 DNA reads TGTGCCAGCAGCCAATTAAACAGGGGAACCTACGAGCAGTACTTC. Translation gives CASSQLNRGTYEQYF.

This chain connects TRBV4-1 to TRBJ1-5, with 10 bases matching TRBD1. Germline V gene lookup returns CDR1 MGHRA and CDR2 YSYEKL. V gave up 4 bases and J gave up 5 bases; unmatched junction bases: 14. The CDR3 is made up of 18 amino acids. The CDR3 DNA is TGCGCCAGCAGCCTGTATAAGACGACAGGGGGCCCCTATCAGCCCCAGCATTTT. Amino acids: CASSLYKTTGGPYQPQHF.

This chain joins TRBV6-4 and TRBJ2-3, with TRBD2 matching over 11 bases. Germline lookup yields CDR1 MRHNA and CDR2 SNTAGT. The CDR3 runs 16 residues. J lost 5 bases, V lost 4 bases, and 8 bases had no gene match. The CDR3 DNA sequence: TGTGCCAGCAGTGTGGAACTAGCGGGAGCGGGAGATACGCAGTATTTT. Its protein product is CASSVELAGAGDTQYF.

This chain uses TRBV7-9 with TRBJ1-2, with 9 bases fitting TRBD1. Germline assignment: CDR1 SEHNR and CDR2 FQNEAQ (reference sequence). J was trimmed by 7 bases and V by 5 bases; bases with no gene match: 11. The CDR3 is 15 residues long. DNA of the CDR3: TGTGCCAGCAGCCGCCCGGGACAGGGACTGTTTGGCTACACCTTC. Translated, it gives CASSRPGQGLFGYTF.

The chain recombines TRBV12-2 with TRBJ2-7; TRBD1 was called by the table and not checked on the DNA. TRBV12-2 is marked as a pseudogene. This CDR3 contains 17 residues. CDR3 DNA sequence: TGTGCAAGTCGCGACACTCAGGGACAGGGGGCCTCCTACGAGCAGTACTTC. It codes for CASRDTQGQGASYEQYF.

The chain employs TRBV27 and TRBJ1-1; D call uncertain. The V end lost 2 bases, the J end lost 2 bases, and 9 bases lay between the germline ends. This CDR3 contains 14 residues. CDR1 is MNHEY, CDR2 SMNVEV, per germline (reference sequence). DNA of the CDR3: TGTGCCAGCAGTTTACACCGGAGAAACACTGAAGCTTTCTTT. Protein product: CASSLHRRNTEAFF.

The chain uses TRBV30 and TRBJ1-2; D may be TRBD1 (5 bases). The CDR3 totals 14 residues. The V and J ends lost 7 bases and 2 bases respectively, with 17 bases between them. Per the germline V gene, CDR1 is GTSNPN and CDR2 is SVGIG (reference sequence). CDR3 amino acids: CASRAYKGNYGYTF. CDR3 in DNA: TGTGCCTCACGGGCCTACAAGGGGAACTATGGCTACACCTTC.

The chain joins TRBV24-1 to TRBJ1-5; tentatively, D is TRBD1 (6 bases). V lost 2 bases and J lost 6, with 10 bases in between. The germline gives CDR1 KGHDR, CDR2 SFDVKD. CDR3 length: 14 amino acids. This CDR3 reads CATSDSGTSQPQHF. The CDR3 coding sequence is TGTGCCACCAGTGATTCCGGGACATCTCAGCCCCAGCATTTT.

The chain carries TRBV7-2 and TRBJ2-5, with TRBD2 identical over 11 bases. The V gene's germline CDR1 is SGHTA and CDR2 FQGNSA. This CDR3 spans 19 amino acids. Unmatched junction bases numbered 18, after V lost 6 bases and J lost 3 bases. The CDR3 is CASRYSWVAGGPSEETQYF. The CDR3, as DNA: TGTGCCAGCAGATACTCTTGGGTAGCGGGAGGGCCTTCCGAAGAGACCCAGTACTTC.

The chain employs TRBV5-5 and TRBJ1-4; tentatively, D is TRBD1 (5 bases). The CDR3 runs 16 residues. CDR1 is SGHKS, CDR2 YYEKEE, per germline (reference sequence). V was shortened by 0 bases and J by 3 bases, with 12 bases between the two germline ends. DNA of the CDR3: TGTGCCAGCAGCTTGGCCGGGGGAACGGCTAATGAAAAACTGTTTTTT. Translating it yields CASSLAGGTANEKLFF.

This chain links TRBV5-1 with TRBJ2-1; 7 bases align to TRBD1. This CDR3 region has 15 residues. V gave up 1 base and J gave up 2 bases; unmatched junction bases: 3. Germline-derived CDR1 and CDR2 are SGHRS and YFSETQ. The CDR3 DNA reads as TGCGCCAGCAGCTTGACAGGGGTTACCTACAATGAGCAGTTCTTC. Translation gives CASSLTGVTYNEQFF.

The rearrangement joins TRBV5-1 to TRBJ1-2; possible D gene TRBD1, 6 bases. The CDR3 consists of 16 residues. Germline-derived CDR1 and CDR2 are SGHRS and YFSETQ. Trimming cost V 0 bases and J 0 bases, with 12 bases left between them. The CDR3 bases are TGCGCCAGCAGCTTGGGATATGGGACATCTAACTATGGCTACACCTTC. Protein sequence: CASSLGYGTSNYGYTF.

V and J are TRBV5-1 and TRBJ2-7, with 9 bases aligning to TRBD1. CDR1 SGHRS and CDR2 YFSETQ come from the germline V gene. Losses at the gene ends were 4 bases for V and 7 bases for J; bases not matched to a gene: 6. This CDR3 is built from 13 residues. In DNA, the CDR3 is TGCGCCAGCAGCACCGGGACAGGGCTTGAGCAGTACTTC. This sequence encodes CASSTGTGLEQYF.

This chain joins TRBV5-4 and TRBJ1-3; TRBD1 is a possible D gene (5 bases). The CDR3 has 13 residues. The V end was cut by 2 bases, the J end by 3 bases, with 6 bases between. Germline assignment: CDR1 SGHNT and CDR2 YYREEE (reference sequence). The DNA of the CDR3 is TGTGCCAGCAGCTTCGGACATGGAAACACCATATATTTT. It translates to CASSFGHGNTIYF.

The V gene is TRBV3-1 (or the pseudogene TRBV3-2), the J gene TRBJ2-2; a weak D match, TRBD2 (6 bases). Germline CDR1 is LGHDT and CDR2 is YNNKEL (reference sequence). The CDR3 contains 16 residues. V lost 4 bases and J 0 bases, leaving 12 bases between the germline ends. The CDR3 protein is CASSPGTFPNTGELFF. CDR3 DNA sequence: TGTGCCAGCAGCCCGGGGACTTTCCCGAACACCGGGGAGCTGTTTTTT.

This chain joins TRBV6-2 or TRBV6-3 and TRBJ2-7; D uncertain. This CDR3 is 12 amino acids long. Germline CDR1 and CDR2: MNHEY and SVGEGT. V lost 6 bases, J lost 0 bases, and 6 bases lay in between. CDR3 region: CASSHLSYEQYF. The CDR3, as DNA: TGTGCCAGCAGCCATCTCTCCTACGAGCAGTACTTC.

The chain carries TRBV9 and TRBJ2-3; D is uncertain. Germline assignment: CDR1 SGDLS and CDR2 YYNGEE. Trimming took 2 bases from V and 2 from J, leaving 9 bases between them. The CDR3 spans 14 residues. The CDR3 region is CASSVKLNTDTQYF. DNA of the CDR3: TGTGCCAGCAGCGTTAAGCTGAACACAGATACGCAGTATTTT.

The chain combines TRBV10-3 with TRBJ1-1; a weak D match, TRBD1 (5 bases). CDR3 size: 16 residues. V shed 5 bases and J shed 5 bases, with 21 bases lying between them. From germline, CDR1 is ENHRY and CDR2 SYGVKD. CDR3 in DNA: TGTGCCATCAGTTCCGTTTTTGGGGCGCAGGATACTGAAGCTTTCTTT. Translating it yields CAISSVFGAQDTEAFF.

The J gene is TRBJ1-3, the V gene TRBV9; D might be TRBD1 (5 bases). The germline CDR1 and CDR2 sequences are SGDLS and YYNGEE. The CDR3 loop spans 16 amino acids. V dropped 0 bases and J dropped 4 bases, with 14 bases sitting between them. This CDR3 is CASSVVAGNSGNTIYF. As DNA, the CDR3 is TGTGCCAGCAGCGTAGTCGCAGGGAATTCCGGAAACACCATATATTTT.

The genes are TRBV5-1 and TRBJ1-2; TRBD1 aligns across 10 bases. V shed 3 bases, J shed 7 bases, and the junction held 9 bases outside the gene matches. The CDR3 extends over 15 amino acids. Germline CDR1 is SGHRS and CDR2 is YFSETQ. Written as DNA, the CDR3 is TGCGCCAGCAGCTCCGAGAGACAGGGGGCTATTGGCTACACCTTC. As protein: CASSSERQGAIGYTF.

V gene TRBV30 combines with J gene TRBJ2-7; D possibly corresponds to TRBD2 (7 bases). Per germline, CDR1 GTSNPN and CDR2 SVGIG (reference sequence). The CDR3 covers 12 residues. The CDR3 DNA follows: TGTGCTTCCCGACCGGGGGGCCACGAGCAGTACTTC. It specifies CASRPGGHEQYF.

This sequence joins TRBV5-4 and TRBJ1-1, with 9 positions matching TRBD1. This CDR3 has 15 amino acids. CDR1 is SGHNT, CDR2 YYREEE, per germline (reference sequence). Losses at the gene ends were 4 bases for V and 4 bases for J; bases not matched to a gene: 8. CDR3 sequence: CASSQQGALGTEAFF. The CDR3 DNA reads as TGTGCCAGCAGCCAACAGGGGGCCCTGGGCACTGAAGCTTTCTTT.

The table lists this clone with a count of one. The DNA for the CDR3 is TGTGCCAGCAGCAGCGGGCGACAGGGGGCAAATGAGCAGTTCTTC. Translated: CASSSGRQGANEQFF. The V gene is TRBV5-4, the J gene TRBJ2-1, with 10 bases aligning to TRBD1. The CDR3 totals 15 residues. The germline V gene has CDR1 SGHNT and CDR2 YYREEE (reference sequence). J lost 7 bases, V lost 4 bases, and 8 bases had no gene match.

In this sample, this clone turned up a few times. The rearrangement links TRBV6-1 to TRBJ2-5; weak D call: TRBD1 (6 bases). The germline V gene encodes CDR1 MNHNS and CDR2 SASEGT. V lost 4 bases, J lost 4 bases, and 19 bases lay in between. CDR3 length: 16 amino acids. The CDR3 nucleotides are TGTGCCAGCAGTGTAAACAGGGTCGCCCGAGGAGAGACCCAGTACTTC. As protein: CASSVNRVARGETQYF.

CDR3 in amino acids: CAWSRVVGSPLHF. Here the CDR3 DNA reads TGTGCCTGGTCCCGGGTGGTGGGTTCACCCCTCCACTTT. The chain employs TRBV30 and TRBJ1-6; no reliable D call. CDR1 GTSNPN and CDR2 SVGIG come from the germline V gene (reference sequence). The ends were cut back, 5 bases at V and 9 bases at J, with 14 bases in the middle. The length of the CDR3 is 13 residues.